This T cell receptor beta chain was recovered during a study of identical twins. V dropped 7 bases and J dropped 6 bases, with 22 bases sitting between them. The CDR3 is made up of 15 amino acids. TCRdb reprocessed the 5' RACE reads via MiXCR and lists one record per CDR3 protein. Of 1.5 million to 2 million distinct CDR3 sequences in the sample, 25% to 35% were seen once. Material: cord blood. This TCR was sampled from a newborn girl in good health. The chain recombines TRBV12-3 or TRBV12-4 with TRBJ2-7; D remains unclear. CDR3 DNA sequence: TGTGCCAGCACCCGACCCCCAGCGAAAGGGTGCGAGCAGTACTTC. This gives the protein CASTRPPAKGCEQYF.